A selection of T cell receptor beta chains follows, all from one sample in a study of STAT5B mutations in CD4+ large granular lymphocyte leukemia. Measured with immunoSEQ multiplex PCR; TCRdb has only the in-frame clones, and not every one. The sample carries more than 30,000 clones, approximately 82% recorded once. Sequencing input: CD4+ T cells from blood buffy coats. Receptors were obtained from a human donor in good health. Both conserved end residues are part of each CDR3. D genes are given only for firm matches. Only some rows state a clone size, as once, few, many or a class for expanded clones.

cdr3_nt: TGTGCCAGCAGCGTCCGAGGGGTACTACAAGAGACCCAGTACTTC
cdr3_aa: CASSVRGVLQETQYF
clone_size: NA
d_call: NA
v_call: TRBV9
j_call: TRBJ2-5

cdr3_nt: TGCGCCAGCAGCTTGGCGGGACAGGGGTTCTACGAGCAGTACTTC
cdr3_aa: CASSLAGQGFYEQYF
clone_size: NA
d_call: TRBD1
v_call: TRBV5-1
j_call: TRBJ2-7

cdr3_nt: TGTGCCAGCAGCGCTCGACAGGGACTTTCCTACGAGCAGTACTTC
cdr3_aa: CASSARQGLSYEQYF
clone_size: NA
d_call: NA
v_call: TRBV21-1
j_call: TRBJ2-7

cdr3_nt: TGTGCCAGCAGTGGGATACGGGGTTACGAGCAGTACTTC
cdr3_aa: CASSGIRGYEQYF
clone_size: NA
d_call: NA
v_call: TRBV7-2
j_call: TRBJ2-7

cdr3_nt: TGTGCCACCAGCAGAAACAGGGCTACCAATGAAAAACTGTTTTTT
cdr3_aa: CATSRNRATNEKLFF
clone_size: NA
d_call: NA
v_call: TRBV15
j_call: TRBJ1-4

cdr3_nt: TGCGCCAGCAGCTTGGCCCGGCCCACCCCGCAATATGGCTACACCTTC
cdr3_aa: CASSLARPTPQYGYTF
clone_size: NA
d_call: NA
v_call: TRBV5-1
j_call: TRBJ1-2

cdr3_nt: TGTGCCAGCAGCACTAGCGGGGGGAACACCGGGGAGCTGTTTTTT
cdr3_aa: CASSTSGGNTGELFF
clone_size: once
d_call: TRBD2
v_call: TRBV9
j_call: TRBJ2-2

cdr3_nt: TGCAGTGCTAGTCGGGCAGGTGAGCAGTACTTC
cdr3_aa: CSASRAGEQYF
clone_size: NA
d_call: NA
v_call: TRBV20-1
j_call: TRBJ2-7

cdr3_nt: TGTGCCAGCAGTTTCGATCCCCTGTCAGATACGCAGTATTTT
cdr3_aa: CASSFDPLSDTQYF
clone_size: NA
d_call: NA
v_call: TRBV27
j_call: TRBJ2-3

cdr3_nt: TGTGCCAGCAGAGAAGGACAGGGGGAGCGAGGCTACACCTTC
cdr3_aa: CASREGQGERGYTF
clone_size: once
d_call: TRBD1
v_call: TRBV2
j_call: TRBJ1-2

cdr3_nt: TGCGCCAGCAGTTTGACAGGCACTGAAGCTTTCTTT
cdr3_aa: CASSLTGTEAFF
clone_size: few
d_call: NA
v_call: TRBV10-2
j_call: TRBJ1-1

cdr3_nt: TGCGCCAGCAGTGAGATCCGGGTTGTGCAGTTCTTC
cdr3_aa: CASSEIRVVQFF
clone_size: NA
d_call: NA
v_call: TRBV10-2
j_call: TRBJ2-1

cdr3_nt: TGCAGCGTTGAGCGCGGGAGCCGGGAGACCCAGTACTTC
cdr3_aa: CSVERGSRETQYF
clone_size: NA
d_call: TRBD2
v_call: TRBV29-1
j_call: TRBJ2-5

cdr3_nt: TGCGCCAGCAGCGCCTCACAGGGGGTACATGAGCAGTTCTTC
cdr3_aa: CASSASQGVHEQFF
clone_size: once
d_call: TRBD1
v_call: TRBV5-1
j_call: TRBJ2-1

cdr3_nt: TGTGCCATCGATAGCGGTTTGAACACCGGGGAGCTGTTTTTT
cdr3_aa: CAIDSGLNTGELFF
clone_size: NA
d_call: NA
v_call: TRBV15
j_call: TRBJ2-2

cdr3_nt: TGTGCCAGCAGCTTACGGGACAGATATCTGGGTCCCTTT
cdr3_aa: CASSLRDRYLGPF
clone_size: NA
d_call: TRBD1
v_call: TRBV7-8
j_call: TRBJ1-1

cdr3_nt: TGCGCCAGCAGCTTGGCCGGAGACTCCAGCTACGAGCAGTACTTC
cdr3_aa: CASSLAGDSSYEQYF
clone_size: NA
d_call: NA
v_call: TRBV5-1
j_call: TRBJ2-7

cdr3_nt: TGCGCCAGCAGCCAGTACGGGGGGTCCTACGAGCAGTACTTC
cdr3_aa: CASSQYGGSYEQYF
clone_size: NA
d_call: TRBD2
v_call: TRBV5-1
j_call: TRBJ2-7

cdr3_nt: TGTGCCAGCAGCCCCGTCAGCCAGAATACGCAGTATTTT
cdr3_aa: CASSPVSQNTQYF
clone_size: NA
d_call: NA
v_call: TRBV7-6
j_call: TRBJ2-3

cdr3_nt: TGTGCCAGCAGTCCCAGCGGGGAGGACATTCAGTACTTC
cdr3_aa: CASSPSGEDIQYF
clone_size: NA
d_call: TRBD2
v_call: TRBV19
j_call: TRBJ2-4

cdr3_nt: TGCGCCAGCAGCTTGGATGGAAGTAGGCCAGCTAGCACAGATACGCAGTATTTT
cdr3_aa: CASSLDGSRPASTDTQYF
clone_size: NA
d_call: NA
v_call: TRBV5-1
j_call: TRBJ2-3

cdr3_nt: TGTGCCAGCAGTAAAAAAACAGGGAACACTGAAGCTTTCTTT
cdr3_aa: CASSKKTGNTEAFF
clone_size: NA
d_call: NA
v_call: TRBV6-1
j_call: TRBJ1-1

cdr3_nt: TGTGCCAGCAGCCGGAGGGCATGGGGTCAAGAGACCCAGTACTTC
cdr3_aa: CASSRRAWGQETQYF
clone_size: once
d_call: NA
v_call: TRBV11-3
j_call: TRBJ2-5

cdr3_nt: TGTGCCAGCAGCTTAAGGGGCTCTAACACTGAAGCTTTCTTT
cdr3_aa: CASSLRGSNTEAFF
clone_size: NA
d_call: NA
v_call: TRBV11-3
j_call: TRBJ1-1

cdr3_nt: TGTGCCAGCAGCCAAAGGCTAGCAATCGGGGAGCTGTTTTTT
cdr3_aa: CASSQRLAIGELFF
clone_size: few
d_call: NA
v_call: TRBV14
j_call: TRBJ2-2

cdr3_nt: TGTGCCACCAGCCCCGGGACTACCTATAACACCGGGGAGCTGTTTTTT
cdr3_aa: CATSPGTTYNTGELFF
clone_size: NA
d_call: TRBD2
v_call: TRBV15
j_call: TRBJ2-2

cdr3_nt: TGTGCCAGCAGCTTGGTCGGGACAAGGAGCGAGCAGTACTTC
cdr3_aa: CASSLVGTRSEQYF
clone_size: NA
d_call: NA
v_call: TRBV5-4
j_call: TRBJ2-7

cdr3_nt: TGTGCCAGCAGCTTGGAAGGGAGGCTTGGGACCCAGTACTTC
cdr3_aa: CASSLEGRLGTQYF
clone_size: NA
d_call: NA
v_call: TRBV5-6
j_call: TRBJ2-5

cdr3_nt: TGTGCCAGCAGTGAGGGACGGGGCCCCTATGGCTACACCTTC
cdr3_aa: CASSEGRGPYGYTF
clone_size: NA
d_call: NA
v_call: TRBV6-6
j_call: TRBJ1-2

cdr3_nt: TGTGCCAGCAGCCAAAAGGACAGGGGTTGGGCCACTGAAGCTTTCTTT
cdr3_aa: CASSQKDRGWATEAFF
clone_size: NA
d_call: TRBD1
v_call: TRBV5-6
j_call: TRBJ1-1

cdr3_nt: TGCGCCAGCAGCTTGGGGGGGCCCATTTCTGAGCAGTTCTTC
cdr3_aa: CASSLGGPISEQFF
clone_size: NA
d_call: NA
v_call: TRBV5-1
j_call: TRBJ2-1

cdr3_nt: TGTGCCATCAAAAGGGACTGGGATAGCAATCAGCCCCAGCATTTT
cdr3_aa: CAIKRDWDSNQPQHF
clone_size: few
d_call: NA
v_call: TRBV10-3
j_call: TRBJ1-5

cdr3_nt: TGTGCCAGCAGTCAAGCCGGGACTAACTACAATGAGCAGTTCTTC
cdr3_aa: CASSQAGTNYNEQFF
clone_size: NA
d_call: TRBD2
v_call: TRBV14
j_call: TRBJ2-1

cdr3_nt: TGCGCCAGCAGCTTGGACCAGGGTCCCTACGAGCAGTACTTC
cdr3_aa: CASSLDQGPYEQYF
clone_size: NA
d_call: NA
v_call: TRBV5-1
j_call: TRBJ2-7

cdr3_nt: TGTGCCAGCAGCTTGACGGCAGGGGAAGGCGAAGAGACCCAGTACTTC
cdr3_aa: CASSLTAGEGEETQYF
clone_size: once
d_call: NA
v_call: TRBV7-9
j_call: TRBJ2-5

cdr3_nt: TGTGCCAGCAGCACGGGACAGACGAGCTCCTACGAGCAGTACTTC
cdr3_aa: CASSTGQTSSYEQYF
clone_size: NA
d_call: TRBD1
v_call: TRBV11-2
j_call: TRBJ2-7

cdr3_nt: TGTGCCAGCAGCGTACGCTATGGACTAAAAGAGACCCAGTACTTC
cdr3_aa: CASSVRYGLKETQYF
clone_size: few
d_call: NA
v_call: TRBV9
j_call: TRBJ2-5

cdr3_nt: TGCGCCAGCAGCCCCTATGCGGGAGGTCGGGAGACCCAGTACTTC
cdr3_aa: CASSPYAGGRETQYF
clone_size: NA
d_call: TRBD2
v_call: TRBV5-1
j_call: TRBJ2-5

cdr3_nt: TGCGCCAGCAGCAGCCGGGACAGGGGAAGGAATGAGCAGTTCTTC
cdr3_aa: CASSSRDRGRNEQFF
clone_size: NA
d_call: TRBD1
v_call: TRBV4-3
j_call: TRBJ2-1

cdr3_nt: TGTGCCAGCAGCTTAGGGGAGGTCGCTGGGGTTTTGTACTTC
cdr3_aa: CASSLGEVAGVLYF
clone_size: NA
d_call: NA
v_call: TRBV11-3
j_call: TRBJ2-5

cdr3_nt: TGCGCCAGCTTCACTACTAGCCTCTCCTACGAGCAGTACTTC
cdr3_aa: CASFTTSLSYEQYF
clone_size: NA
d_call: NA
v_call: TRBV23-1
j_call: TRBJ2-7

cdr3_nt: TGTGCCAGCAGCCCCCAAGGAGGGGGTTACACTGAAGCTTTCTTT
cdr3_aa: CASSPQGGGYTEAFF
clone_size: NA
d_call: NA
v_call: TRBV7-2
j_call: TRBJ1-1